What follows is one T cell receptor (beta chain) and its context. Its antigen is not identified. PCR employed 60 Vbeta and 13 Jbeta primers. Profiled with immunoSEQ multiplex PCR; TCRdb holds only in-frame clones, not every one. The table records tens of thousands of clones, around 72% of them present only once. The data derive from a study of cytomegalovirus exposure and HLA in healthy donors. Study summary: Earlier, 150 million to 200 million T cells were analyzed, and over 95 million unique TCR beta sequences were found among them.

Study results and limitations: On later analysis, the bulk of CMV-associated TCR beta chains appeared to be HLA-restricted. Reportedly, diagnosis of cytomegalovirus status by the classifier showed high specificity and sensitivity.

The source of this sequence is a woman under 40 in good health and CMV-seropositive. The source material was PBMCs.

CDR3: CASSESGWRGETQYF. For the CDR3, the DNA is TGCGCCAGCAGTGAGTCAGGATGGAGGGGAGAGACCCAGTACTTC. The gene calls are TRBV10-2 and TRBJ2-5; D is possibly TRBD2 (6 bases). V gave up 0 bases and J gave up 4 bases, with 12 bases separating them. The CDR3 length is 15 residues. Per germline, CDR1 WSHSY and CDR2 SAAADI.